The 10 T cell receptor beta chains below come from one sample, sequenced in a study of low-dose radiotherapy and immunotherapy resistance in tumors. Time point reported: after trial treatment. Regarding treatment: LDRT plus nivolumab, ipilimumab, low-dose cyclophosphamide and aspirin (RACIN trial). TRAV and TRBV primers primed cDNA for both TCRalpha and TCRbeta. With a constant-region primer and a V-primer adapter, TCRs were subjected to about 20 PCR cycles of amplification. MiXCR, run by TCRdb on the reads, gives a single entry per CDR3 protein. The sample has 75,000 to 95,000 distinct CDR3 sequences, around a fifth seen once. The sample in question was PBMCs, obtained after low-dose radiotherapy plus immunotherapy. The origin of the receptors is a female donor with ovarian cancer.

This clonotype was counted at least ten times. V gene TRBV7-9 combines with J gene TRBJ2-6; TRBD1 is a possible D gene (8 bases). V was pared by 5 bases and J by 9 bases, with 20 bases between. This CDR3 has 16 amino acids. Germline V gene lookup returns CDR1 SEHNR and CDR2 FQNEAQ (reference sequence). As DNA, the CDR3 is TGTGCCAGCAGCCCCCGGGGGGACAGGAGAAGCAACGTCCTGACTTTC. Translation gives CASSPRGDRRSNVLTF.

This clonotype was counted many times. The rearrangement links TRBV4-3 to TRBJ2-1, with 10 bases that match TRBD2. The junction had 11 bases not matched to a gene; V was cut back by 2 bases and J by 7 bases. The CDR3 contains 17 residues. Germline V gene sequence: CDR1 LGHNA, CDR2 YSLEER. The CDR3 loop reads CASSQPRGGLARNEQFF. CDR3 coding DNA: TGCGCCAGCAGCCAACCCCGGGGGGGACTAGCGCGAAATGAGCAGTTCTTC.

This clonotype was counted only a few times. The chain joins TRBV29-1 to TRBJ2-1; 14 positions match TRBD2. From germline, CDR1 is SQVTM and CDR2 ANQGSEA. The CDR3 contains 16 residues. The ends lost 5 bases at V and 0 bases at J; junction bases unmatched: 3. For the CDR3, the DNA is TGCAGCGTTCTGGGACTAGCGGGAGTCTCCTACAATGAGCAGTTCTTC. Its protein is CSVLGLAGVSYNEQFF.

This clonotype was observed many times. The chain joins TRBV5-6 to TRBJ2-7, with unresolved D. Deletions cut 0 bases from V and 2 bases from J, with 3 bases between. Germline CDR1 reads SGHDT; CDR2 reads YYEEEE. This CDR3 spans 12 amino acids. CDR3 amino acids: CASSLGAYEQYF. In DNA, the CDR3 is TGTGCCAGCAGCTTGGGAGCCTACGAGCAGTACTTC.

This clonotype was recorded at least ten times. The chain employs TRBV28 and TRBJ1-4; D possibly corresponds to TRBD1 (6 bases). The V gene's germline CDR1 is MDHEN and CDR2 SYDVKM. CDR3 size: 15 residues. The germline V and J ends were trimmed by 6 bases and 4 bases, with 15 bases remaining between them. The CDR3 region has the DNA TGTGCCAGCAGCTTAAGGGGGAGCTATAATGAAAAACTGTTTTTT. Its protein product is CASSLRGSYNEKLFF.

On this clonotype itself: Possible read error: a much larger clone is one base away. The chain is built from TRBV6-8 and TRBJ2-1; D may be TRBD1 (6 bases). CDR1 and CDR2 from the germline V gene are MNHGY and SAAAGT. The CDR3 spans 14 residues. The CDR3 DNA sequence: TGTTCCAGCAGTTACCAGAGGGGGTACCATGAGCAGTTCTTC. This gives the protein CSSSYQRGYHEQFF.

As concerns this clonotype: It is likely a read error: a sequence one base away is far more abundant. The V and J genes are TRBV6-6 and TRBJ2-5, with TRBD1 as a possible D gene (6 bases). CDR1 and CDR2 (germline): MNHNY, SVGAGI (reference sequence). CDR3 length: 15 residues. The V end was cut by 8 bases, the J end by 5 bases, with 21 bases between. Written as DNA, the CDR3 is TGTGCCAGCTGTGCAACGACAGGCGGTGGGGAGACCCAGTACTTC. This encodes CASCATTGGGETQYF.

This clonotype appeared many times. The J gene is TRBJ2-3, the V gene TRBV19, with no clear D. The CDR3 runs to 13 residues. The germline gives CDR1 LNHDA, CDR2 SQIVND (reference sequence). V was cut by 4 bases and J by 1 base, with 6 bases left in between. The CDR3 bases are TGTGCCAGTAGTAGACAACGCACAGATACGCAGTATTTT. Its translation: CASSRQRTDTQYF.

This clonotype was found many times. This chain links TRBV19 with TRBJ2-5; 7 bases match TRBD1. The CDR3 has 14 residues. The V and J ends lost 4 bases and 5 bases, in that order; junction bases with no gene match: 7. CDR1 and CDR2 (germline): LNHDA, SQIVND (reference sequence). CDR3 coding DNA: TGTGCCAGTAGTACTACAGGGGTTTTCGAGACCCAGTACTTC. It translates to CASSTTGVFETQYF.

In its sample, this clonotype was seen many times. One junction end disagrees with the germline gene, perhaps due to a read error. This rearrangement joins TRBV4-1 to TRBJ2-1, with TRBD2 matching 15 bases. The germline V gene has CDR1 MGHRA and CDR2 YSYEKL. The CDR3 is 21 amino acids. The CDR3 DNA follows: TGTGCCAGCAGCCCTCGCCCGGGACTAGCGGGAGGAGGGGGCTCCTACAATGAGCAGTTCTTC. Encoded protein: CASSPRPGLAGGGGSYNEQFF.